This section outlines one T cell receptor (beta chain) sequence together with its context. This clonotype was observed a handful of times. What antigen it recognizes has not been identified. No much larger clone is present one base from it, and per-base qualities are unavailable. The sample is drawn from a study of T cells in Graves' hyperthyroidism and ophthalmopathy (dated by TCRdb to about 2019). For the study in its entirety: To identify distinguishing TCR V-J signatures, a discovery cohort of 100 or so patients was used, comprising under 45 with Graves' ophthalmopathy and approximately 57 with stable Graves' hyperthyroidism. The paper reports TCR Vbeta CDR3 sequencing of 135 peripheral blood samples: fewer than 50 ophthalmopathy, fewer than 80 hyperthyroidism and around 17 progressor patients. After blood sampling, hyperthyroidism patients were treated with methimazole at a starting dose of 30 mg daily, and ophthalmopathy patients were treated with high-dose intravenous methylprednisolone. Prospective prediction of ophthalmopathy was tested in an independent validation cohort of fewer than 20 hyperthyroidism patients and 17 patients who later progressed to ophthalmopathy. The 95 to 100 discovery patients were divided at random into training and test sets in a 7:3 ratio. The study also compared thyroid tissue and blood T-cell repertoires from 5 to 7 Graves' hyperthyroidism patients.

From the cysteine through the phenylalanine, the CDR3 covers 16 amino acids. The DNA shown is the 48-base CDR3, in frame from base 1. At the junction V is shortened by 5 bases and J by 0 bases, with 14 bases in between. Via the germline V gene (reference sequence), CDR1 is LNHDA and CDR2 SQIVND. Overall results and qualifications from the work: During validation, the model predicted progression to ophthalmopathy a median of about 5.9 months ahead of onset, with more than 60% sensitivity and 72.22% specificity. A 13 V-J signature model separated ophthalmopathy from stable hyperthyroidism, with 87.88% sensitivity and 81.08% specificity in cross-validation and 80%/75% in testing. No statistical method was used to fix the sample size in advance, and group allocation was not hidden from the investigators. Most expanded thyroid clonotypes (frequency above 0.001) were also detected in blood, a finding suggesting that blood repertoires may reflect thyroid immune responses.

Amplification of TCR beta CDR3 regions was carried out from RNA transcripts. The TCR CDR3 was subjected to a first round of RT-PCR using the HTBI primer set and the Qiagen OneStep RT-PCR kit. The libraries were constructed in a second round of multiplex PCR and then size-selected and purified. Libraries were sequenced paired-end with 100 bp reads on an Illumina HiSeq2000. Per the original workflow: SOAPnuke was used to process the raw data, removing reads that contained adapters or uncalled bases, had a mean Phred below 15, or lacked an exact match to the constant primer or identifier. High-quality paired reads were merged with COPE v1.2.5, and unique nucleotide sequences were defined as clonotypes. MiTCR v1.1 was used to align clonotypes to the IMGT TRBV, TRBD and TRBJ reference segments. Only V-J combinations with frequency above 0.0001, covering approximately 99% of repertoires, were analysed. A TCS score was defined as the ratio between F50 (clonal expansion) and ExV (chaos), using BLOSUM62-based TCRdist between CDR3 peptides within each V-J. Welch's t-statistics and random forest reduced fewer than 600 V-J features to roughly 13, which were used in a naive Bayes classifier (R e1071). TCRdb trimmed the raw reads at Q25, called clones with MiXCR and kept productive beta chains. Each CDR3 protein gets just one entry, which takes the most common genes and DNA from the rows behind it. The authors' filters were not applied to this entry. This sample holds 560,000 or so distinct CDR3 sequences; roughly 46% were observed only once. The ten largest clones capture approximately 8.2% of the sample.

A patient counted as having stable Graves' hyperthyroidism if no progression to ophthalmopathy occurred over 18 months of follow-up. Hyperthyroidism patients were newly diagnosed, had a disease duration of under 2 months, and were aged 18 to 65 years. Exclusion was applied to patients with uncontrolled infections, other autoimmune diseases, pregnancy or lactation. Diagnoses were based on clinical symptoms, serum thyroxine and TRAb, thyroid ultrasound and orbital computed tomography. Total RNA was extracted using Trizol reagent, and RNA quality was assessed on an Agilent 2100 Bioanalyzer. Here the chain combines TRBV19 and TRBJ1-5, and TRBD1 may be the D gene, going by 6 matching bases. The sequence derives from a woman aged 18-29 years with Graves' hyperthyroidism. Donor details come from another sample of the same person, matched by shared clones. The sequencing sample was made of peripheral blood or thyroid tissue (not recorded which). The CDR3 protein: CASSPRQATSNQPQHF. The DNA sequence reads TGTGCCAGTAGTCCTCGACAGGCAACTAGCAATCAGCCCCAGCATTTT.